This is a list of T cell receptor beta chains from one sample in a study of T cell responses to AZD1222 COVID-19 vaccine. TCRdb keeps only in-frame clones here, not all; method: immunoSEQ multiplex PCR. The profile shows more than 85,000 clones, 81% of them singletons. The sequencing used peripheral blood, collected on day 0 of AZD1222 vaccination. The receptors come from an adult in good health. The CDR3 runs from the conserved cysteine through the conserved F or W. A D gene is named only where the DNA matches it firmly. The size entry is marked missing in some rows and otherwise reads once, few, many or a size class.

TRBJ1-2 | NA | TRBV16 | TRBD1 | TGTGCCAGCAGCCCCCCGCTCGGACAGGGGTTGAGTGGCTACACCTTC | CASSPPLGQGLSGYTF
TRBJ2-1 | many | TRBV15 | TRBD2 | TGTGCCACCAGCAGAGCCAGAACTAGCGGGGACGACAATGAGCAGTTCTTC | CATSRARTSGDDNEQFF
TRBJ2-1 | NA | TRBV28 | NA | TGTGCCAGCAGTTTAGGTGGTGCACGGCAGTTCTTC | CASSLGGARQFF
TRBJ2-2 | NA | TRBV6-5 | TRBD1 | TGTGCCAGCAGAAGACAGGGGGCGACCGGGGAGCTGTTTTTT | CASRRQGATGELFF
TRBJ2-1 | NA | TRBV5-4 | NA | TGTGCCAGCAGCCACCAGGGAAGCTCCTACAATGAGCAGTTCTTC | CASSHQGSSYNEQFF
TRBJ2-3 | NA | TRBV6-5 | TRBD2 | TGTGCCAGCAGTCTCAGAGCGGGGAACACAGATACGCAGTATTTT | CASSLRAGNTDTQYF
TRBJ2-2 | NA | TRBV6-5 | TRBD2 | TGTGCCAGCAGTTACGGGGCTAGCGGAGACACCGGGGAGCTGTTTTTT | CASSYGASGDTGELFF
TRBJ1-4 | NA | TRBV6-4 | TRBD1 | TGTGCCAGCAGTGCGGGACAGGGTAATGAAAAACTGTTTTTT | CASSAGQGNEKLFF
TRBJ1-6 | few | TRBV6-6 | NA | TGTGCCCATGGGTACTCCTATAATTCACCCCTCCACTTT | CAHGYSYNSPLHF
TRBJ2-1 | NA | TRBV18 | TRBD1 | TGTGCCAGCTCGCTGACCGGGACAGGGTTTCTCAATGAGCAGTTCTTC | CASSLTGTGFLNEQFF
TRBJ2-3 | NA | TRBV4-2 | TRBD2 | TGTGCCAGCAGCCAAGGCCTAGCGGGGGGCGGAGATACGCAGTATTTT | CASSQGLAGGGDTQYF
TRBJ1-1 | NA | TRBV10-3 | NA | TGTGCCATCAGTGAGAAAACTACAGGGAGCCCCGAAGCTTTCTTT | CAISEKTTGSPEAFF
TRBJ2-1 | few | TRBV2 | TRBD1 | TGTGCCAGCAGTTCGACAGGGGCTGAGCAGTTCTTC | CASSSTGAEQFF
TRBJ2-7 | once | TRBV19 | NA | TGTGCCAGTAACCAGGGCCTCCCCTACGAGCAGTACTTC | CASNQGLPYEQYF
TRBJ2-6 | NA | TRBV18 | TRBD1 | TGTGCCAGCTCACTTTGGGACAGGGAGTCCAACGTCCTGACTTTC | CASSLWDRESNVLTF
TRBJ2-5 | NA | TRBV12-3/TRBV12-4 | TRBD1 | TGTGCCAGCACAGGACAGGGGAGAGAGACCCAGTACTTC | CASTGQGRETQYF
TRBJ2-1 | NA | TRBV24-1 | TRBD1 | TGTGCCACCAGTGACCGGACAGGGATCGAGTACAATGAGCAGTTCTTC | CATSDRTGIEYNEQFF
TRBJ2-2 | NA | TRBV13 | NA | TGTGCCAGCAGCTTAGGCCTACAGGGGAACACCGGGGAGCTGTTTTTT | CASSLGLQGNTGELFF
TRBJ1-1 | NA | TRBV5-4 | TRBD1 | TGTGCCAGCAGCTTGAGACAGGGAGGGGACATGAACACTGAAGCTTTCTTT | CASSLRQGGDMNTEAFF
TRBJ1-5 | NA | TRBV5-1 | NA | TGCGCCAGCCCCCCTCGGGGTGAGGTCCCTGCGCCCCAGCATTTT | CASPPRGEVPAPQHF
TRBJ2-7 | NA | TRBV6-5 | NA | TGTGCCAGCAGAATTACTAGTCTCGCCTACGAGCAGTACTTC | CASRITSLAYEQYF
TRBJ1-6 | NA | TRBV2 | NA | TGTGCCAGCAGTCGCAGGTCAGGTGGTAATTCACCCCTCCACTTT | CASSRRSGGNSPLHF
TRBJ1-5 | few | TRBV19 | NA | TGTGCCAGTAGCCGCCGTAGGATCGCAGTCAAATACGGTAGCAATCAGCCCCAGCATTTT | CASSRRRIAVKYGSNQPQHF
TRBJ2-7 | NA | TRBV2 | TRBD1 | TGTGCCAGCAGTAAACAGGGGGTAGTGAACGAGCAGTACTTC | CASSKQGVVNEQYF
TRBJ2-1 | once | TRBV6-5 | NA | TGTGCCAGCAGTTTCTTTACCGGGGCTTACCCTAAGGAGCAGTTCTTC | CASSFFTGAYPKEQFF
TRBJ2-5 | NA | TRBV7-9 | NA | TGTGCCAGCAGCTTACGGGGGGCCGGGGAGACCCAGTACTTC | CASSLRGAGETQYF
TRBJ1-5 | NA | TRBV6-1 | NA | TGTGCCAGCAGTGAGTTGAGGCCAGGGAAGCAGCCCCAGCATTTT | CASSELRPGKQPQHF
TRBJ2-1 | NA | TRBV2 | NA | TGTGCCAGCAGGAAAGTACTTTCCTACAATGAGCAGTTCTTC | CASRKVLSYNEQFF
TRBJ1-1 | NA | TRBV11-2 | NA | TGTGCCAGCAGGAGTCTGCGGAACACTGAAGCTTTCTTT | CASRSLRNTEAFF
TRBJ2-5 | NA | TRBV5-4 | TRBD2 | TGTGCCAGCAGCTTGGAGCGGGGGGGCCTAGAGACCCAGTACTTC | CASSLERGGLETQYF
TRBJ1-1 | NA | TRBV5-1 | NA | TGCGCCAGCAGCCTAACTCCGGGACGGGAAAAAGCTTTCTTT | CASSLTPGREKAFF
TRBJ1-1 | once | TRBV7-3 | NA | TGTGCCAGCAGCCCCTATTTGAACACTGAAGCTTTCTTT | CASSPYLNTEAFF
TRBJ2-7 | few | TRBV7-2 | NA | TGTGCCAGCAGCCACCCGAGGCATCCCTACGAGCAGTACTTC | CASSHPRHPYEQYF
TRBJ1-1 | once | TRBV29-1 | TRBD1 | TGCAGCGTTGGACAGGGACCGAACACTGAAGCTTTCTTT | CSVGQGPNTEAFF
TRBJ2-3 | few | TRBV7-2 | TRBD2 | TGTGCCAGCAGAGGAGCTGCGGGAGGCGGAGATACGCAGTATTTT | CASRGAAGGGDTQYF
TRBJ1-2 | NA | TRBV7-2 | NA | TGTGCCAGCAGCTTGGGCAGGAGTTATGGCTACACCTTC | CASSLGRSYGYTF
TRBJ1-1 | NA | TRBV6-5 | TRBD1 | TGTGCCAGCAGCAGGGGGCTTGGCACTGAAGCTTTCTTT | CASSRGLGTEAFF
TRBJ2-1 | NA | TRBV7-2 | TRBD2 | TGTGCCAGCAGCTTATGGGGGGGGACTAGCGGGAATGAGCAGTTCTTC | CASSLWGGTSGNEQFF
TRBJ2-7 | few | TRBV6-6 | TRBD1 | TGTGCCAGCAGTTACAGTACAGGGGGCGGGTACGAGCAGTACTTC | CASSYSTGGGYEQYF